A selection of T cell receptor beta chains follows, all from one sample in a study of T cell repertoires in cytomegalovirus infection. TCRdb itself ran the reads through MiXCR, one entry per CDR3 protein. The sample records fewer than 80,000 distinct CDR3 sequences, 3.7% being singletons. Sequencing was carried out using PBMCs. The receptors originated from a human donor in good health (CMV status not recorded). Some clones in this sample may be carry-over from other donors' samples. Both conserved end residues are trimmed from each CDR3. The order of the fields is clone size, V gene, CDR3 protein. Clone sizes are shown as once, few or many counts, or a class when the clone is expanded.

abundance: many; v_gene: TRBV5-5; CDR3aa: ASSLGRFSTDTQY
abundance: many; v_gene: TRBV24-1; CDR3aa: ATSELAGAIETQY
abundance: many; v_gene: TRBV15; CDR3aa: ATSVNRGMSTEAF
abundance: many; v_gene: TRBV5-4; CDR3aa: ASSLDFWSSYNEQF
abundance: many; v_gene: TRBV6-1; CDR3aa: ASSEAWNTEAF
abundance: many; v_gene: TRBV11-1; CDR3aa: ASSPPRQSSYNEQF
abundance: many; v_gene: TRBV2; CDR3aa: ASSEGQAGQPQH
abundance: many; v_gene: TRBV7-2; CDR3aa: ASSFSGGGRDTQY
abundance: many; v_gene: TRBV12-3/TRBV12-4; CDR3aa: ASSLTGNTGELF
abundance: many; v_gene: TRBV29-1; CDR3aa: SVGRDRSSGANVLT
abundance: many; v_gene: TRBV7-2; CDR3aa: ASSLGFGPRVAGMENTEAF
abundance: many; v_gene: TRBV6-2/TRBV6-3; CDR3aa: ASSYFPPGNWNTEAF
abundance: many; v_gene: TRBV6-2/TRBV6-3; CDR3aa: ASHSRGNTEAF
abundance: many; v_gene: TRBV7-2; CDR3aa: ASSLTSVTRFSGNTIY
abundance: many; v_gene: TRBV7-9; CDR3aa: ASGDSANSPLH
abundance: many; v_gene: TRBV10-3; CDR3aa: AISGGGGEQF
abundance: many; v_gene: TRBV7-9; CDR3aa: ASSLGTLEVREKLF
abundance: many; v_gene: TRBV7-2; CDR3aa: ASSTTQGGGDTQY
abundance: many; v_gene: TRBV5-4; CDR3aa: ASSWGGRGPYNEQF
abundance: many; v_gene: TRBV5-6; CDR3aa: ASSGGPNNEQF
abundance: few; v_gene: TRBV7-2; CDR3aa: ASSFPGPYGYT
abundance: many; v_gene: TRBV28; CDR3aa: ASRKQGRNYGYT
abundance: many; v_gene: TRBV27; CDR3aa: ASSIYRAMNTEAF
abundance: many; v_gene: TRBV18; CDR3aa: ASSPLPPPVETQY
abundance: many; v_gene: TRBV12-3/TRBV12-4; CDR3aa: ASSLSGIQETQY
abundance: many; v_gene: TRBV4-3; CDR3aa: ASSQVEWGEYGYT
abundance: many; v_gene: TRBV12-3/TRBV12-4; CDR3aa: ASSSTWTGNTEAF
abundance: many; v_gene: TRBV19; CDR3aa: AIGDRVLQPQH
abundance: many; v_gene: TRBV5-6; CDR3aa: ASSLDGTAWDEQF
abundance: many; v_gene: TRBV5-5; CDR3aa: VSSLHRGYNEQF
abundance: many; v_gene: TRBV7-9; CDR3aa: ASSLGQGAHEQF
abundance: many; v_gene: TRBV29-1; CDR3aa: SVVAGGGRSQY
abundance: many; v_gene: TRBV5-1; CDR3aa: ASSLVQGGGEQY
abundance: many; v_gene: TRBV11-2; CDR3aa: ASSLGGRTDSEQY
abundance: many; v_gene: TRBV18; CDR3aa: ASSPGILEDSPLH
abundance: many; v_gene: TRBV6-6; CDR3aa: ASSYTGWSTEAF